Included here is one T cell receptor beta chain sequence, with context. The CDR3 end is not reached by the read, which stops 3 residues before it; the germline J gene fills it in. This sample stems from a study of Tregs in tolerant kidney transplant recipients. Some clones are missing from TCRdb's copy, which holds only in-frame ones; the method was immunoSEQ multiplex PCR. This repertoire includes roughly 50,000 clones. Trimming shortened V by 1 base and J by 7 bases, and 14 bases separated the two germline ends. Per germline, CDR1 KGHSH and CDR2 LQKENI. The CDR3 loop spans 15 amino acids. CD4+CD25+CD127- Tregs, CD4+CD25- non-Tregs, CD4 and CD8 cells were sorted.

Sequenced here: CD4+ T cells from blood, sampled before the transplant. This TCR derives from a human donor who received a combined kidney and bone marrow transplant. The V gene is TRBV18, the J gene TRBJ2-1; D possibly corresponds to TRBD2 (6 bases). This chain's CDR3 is CASSPQRARLNEQFF. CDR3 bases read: TGTGCCAGCTCACCACAGCGGGCGCGGTTAAATGAG.